Following are 26 T cell receptor beta chains from one sample sequenced in a study of spatial heterogeneity in lung cancer. Specified time point: sample taken at primary tumor resection. The input material, whole RNA from tumor, nontumor lung or frozen PBMC, was sequenced unsorted. Each CDR3 protein is one row after TCRdb ran MiXCR on the 5' RACE reads. In the table there are tens of thousands of distinct CDR3 sequences, roughly 12% of which are singletons. The input for sequencing was PBMCs, taken at surgery. The source is a male donor with early-stage non-small cell lung cancer.

The chain combines TRBV18 with TRBJ2-7, with TRBD1 identical over 7 bases. V shed 4 bases, J shed 2 bases, and the junction held 8 bases outside the gene matches. CDR1 and CDR2 from the germline V gene are KGHSH and LQKENI. The length of the CDR3 is 15 residues. The CDR3 coding sequence is TGTGCCAGCTCACGTCGGTGGGACAGAACCTACGAGCAGTACTTC. It codes for CASSRRWDRTYEQYF.

Only a few counts were recorded for this clonotype. V and J are TRBV7-4 and TRBJ1-5; no definite D call. Trimming left V 1 base short and J 4 bases short, with 8 bases between. CDR3 length equals 14 residues. The V gene's germline CDR1 is SGHVT and CDR2 SQSDAQ. CDR3 DNA: TGTGCCAGCAGCTTAGTAAGGGATAATCAGCCCCAGCATTTT. This translates into CASSLVRDNQPQHF.

The table lists this clonotype with a few counts. The chain joins TRBV6-2 or TRBV6-3 to TRBJ1-2; D is unclear. Germline V gene sequence: CDR1 MNHEY, CDR2 SVGEGT. Trimming took off 1 base at V and 4 bases at J, with 10 bases between the two ends. CDR3 length: 14 amino acids. The CDR3 loop is CASSYFRQTYGYTF. CDR3 in DNA: TGTGCCAGCAGTTACTTCCGCCAGACCTATGGCTACACCTTC.

This clonotype has more than one count but fewer than ten. The genes are TRBV6-6 and TRBJ2-1; D remains unclear. The V and J ends lost 2 bases and 4 bases respectively, with 12 bases between them. Germline CDR1 MNHNY, CDR2 SVGAGI (reference sequence). The CDR3 is made up of 15 amino acids. The CDR3 reads CASSYRRRDYNEQFF. The CDR3 DNA is TGTGCCAGCAGTTACCGGCGTAGGGATTACAATGAGCAGTTCTTC.

The chain combines TRBV4-1 with TRBJ2-1; D not resolved. Germline V gives CDR1 MGHRA, CDR2 YSYEKL. This CDR3 has 11 amino acids. Trimming pared 1 base from V and 8 bases from J, leaving 3 bases between. CDR3 residues: CASSQVHEQFF. CDR3 coding DNA: TGCGCCAGCAGCCAAGTTCATGAGCAGTTCTTC.

This clonotype was detected a few times. The chain employs TRBV6-2 or TRBV6-3 and TRBJ2-1; D gene unclear. Trimming left V 4 bases short and J 4 bases short, with 17 bases between. Germline V gene sequence: CDR1 MNHEY, CDR2 SVGEGT. The CDR3 totals 16 residues. CDR3 nucleotide sequence: TGTGCCAGCAGTTCAGATAGGACGGACGTATACAATGAGCAGTTCTTC. This sequence encodes CASSSDRTDVYNEQFF.

This clonotype has only a few counts. The genes are TRBV5-6 and TRBJ2-1, with 11 bases aligning to TRBD2. Germline V gene data show CDR1 as SGHDT and CDR2 as YYEEEE. The CDR3 has 16 amino acids. V lost 1 base, J lost 4 bases, and 4 bases stayed unmatched. Here the CDR3 reads CASSLLTSGGYNEQFF. The CDR3 DNA sequence: TGTGCCAGCAGCTTGTTAACTAGCGGGGGTTACAATGAGCAGTTCTTC.

This clonotype was found many times. The V call is TRBV6-1, the J call TRBJ1-5, with D uncertain. This CDR3 is built from 14 residues. Trimming shortened V by 5 bases and J by 3 bases, and 11 bases separated the two germline ends. The germline gives CDR1 MNHNS, CDR2 SASEGT. CDR3 region: CASSLGRNNQPQHF. The DNA for the CDR3 is TGTGCCAGCAGTCTCGGCCGGAACAATCAGCCCCAGCATTTT.

The J gene is TRBJ1-1, the V gene TRBV7-9; no clear D gene. V was shortened by 2 bases and J by 6 bases, with 10 bases between the two germline ends. Germline V CDR1 and CDR2: SEHNR, FQNEAQ (reference sequence). The CDR3 runs to 13 residues. In DNA form, the CDR3 reads TGTGCCAGCAGCTTATTGGGCCTCTCTGAAGCTTTCTTT. Translating it yields CASSLLGLSEAFF. Complete variable domain (other parts from reference TRBV7-9 and TRBJ1-1): DTGVSQNPRHKITKRGQNVTFRCDPISEHNRLYWYRQTLGQGPEFLTYFQNEAQLEKSRLLSDRFSAERPKGSFSTLEIQRTEQGDSAMYLCASSLLGLSEAFFGQGTRLTVV.

This clonotype was recorded many times. The chain carries TRBV4-2 and TRBJ2-7, with 9 bases that match TRBD2. This CDR3 has 14 amino acids. J lost 3 bases, V lost 5 bases, and 5 bases had no gene match. Germline loops: CDR1 LGHNA, CDR2 YNFKEQ. CDR3 sequence reads: CASSSQREDYEQYF. In nucleotides, the CDR3 is TGTGCCAGCAGCTCCCAGCGGGAGGACTACGAGCAGTACTTC.

This clonotype came up many times. J is TRBJ2-5 and V is TRBV7-3; D remains unclear. Germline V gene data show CDR1 as SGHTA and CDR2 as FQGTGA. V lost 1 base to trimming and J lost 2 bases, with 5 bases between them. CDR3 size: 13 residues. CDR3 sequence reads: CASSLMVQETQYF. The CDR3 coding sequence is TGTGCCAGCAGCTTAATGGTACAAGAGACCCAGTACTTC.

This clonotype was observed at least ten times. The DNA for the CDR3 is TGTGCCAGCAGCCGTTGGAGCGGGACGGTCGGGGAGCTGTTTTTT. It translates to CASSRWSGTVGELFF. V is TRBV14 and J is TRBJ2-2; 7 bases align to TRBD2. Germline V gene data show CDR1 as SGHDN and CDR2 as FVKESK. The ends lost 4 bases at V and 7 bases at J; junction bases unmatched: 9. The CDR3 is 15 amino acids.

In this sample, this clonotype turned up a few times. The rearrangement joins TRBV12-3 or TRBV12-4 to TRBJ1-5; a weak D match, TRBD1 (5 bases). The CDR3 loop spans 13 amino acids. Trimming removed 8 bases from V and 4 bases from J, with 12 bases in between. Here the CDR3 DNA reads TGTGCCAGCTGCCGGGGACCAAATCAGCCCCAGCATTTT. The encoded protein is CASCRGPNQPQHF.

This clonotype was recorded a few times. The J gene is TRBJ2-7, the V gene TRBV20-1; 9 bases are a match to TRBD1. With V trimmed by 5 bases and J by 4 bases, 6 bases remained unmatched. From germline, CDR1 is DFQATT and CDR2 SNEGSKA (reference sequence). The CDR3 sequence is 13 residues long. The CDR3 reads CSASRDRVYEQYF. The CDR3, as DNA: TGCAGTGCTTCCCGGGACAGGGTGTACGAGCAGTACTTC.

In its sample, this clonotype was seen a few times. The V gene is TRBV7-9, the J gene TRBJ2-1, with 10 nucleotides matching TRBD2. Trimming took 3 bases from V and 8 from J; bases not matched to a gene: 10. This CDR3 region has 16 residues. CDR1 and CDR2 (germline): SEHNR, FQNEAQ (reference sequence). CDR3 sequence (DNA): TGTGCCAGCAGCTTCCAGCGGGAGGGCCGAGGTTATGAGCAGTTCTTC. Protein: CASSFQREGRGYEQFF.

V is TRBV27 and J is TRBJ2-7; no clear D. V lost 5 bases and J 5 bases, leaving 7 bases between the germline ends. The CDR3 spans 11 residues. Germline assignment: CDR1 MNHEY and CDR2 SMNVEV (reference sequence). The CDR3 region is CASSKGHEQYF. Here the CDR3 DNA reads TGTGCCAGCAGTAAGGGTCACGAGCAGTACTTC.

At least ten counts were recorded for this clonotype. The chain recombines TRBV3-1 with TRBJ2-5, with D unclear. Germline CDR1 LGHDT, CDR2 YNNKEL (reference sequence). The CDR3 totals 11 residues. Trimming cost V 6 bases and J 5 bases, with 7 bases left between them. In nucleotides, the CDR3 is TGTGCCAGCAGTTTGCAGGAGACCCAGTACTTC. Its translation is CASSLQETQYF.

There are a few counts of this clonotype. The chain uses TRBV7-6 and TRBJ1-2, with no clear D. The CDR3 has 13 residues. Per the germline V gene, CDR1 is SGHVS and CDR2 is FNYEAQ. The V and J ends lost 5 bases and 6 bases respectively, with 13 bases between them. The CDR3 DNA reads as TGTGCCAGCAGCCCAGAAGAGGGTGATGGCTACACCTTC. Translation: CASSPEEGDGYTF. The entire variable domain, with the rest obtained from reference TRBV7-6 and TRBJ1-2, is as follows: GAGVSQSPRYKVTKRGQDVALRCDPISGHVSLYWYRQALGQGPEFLTYFNYEAQQDKSGLPNDRFSAERPEGSISTLTIQRTEQRDSAMYRCASSPEEGDGYTFGSGTRLTVV.

The V call is TRBV3-1, the J call TRBJ2-3, with TRBD1 identical over 9 bases. The CDR3 runs to 18 residues. J lost 3 bases, V lost 0 bases, and 10 bases had no gene match. Germline loops: CDR1 LGHDT, CDR2 YNNKEL (reference sequence). CDR3 bases: TGTGCCAGCAGCCAAGATCGAAACAGGGGGCGCAGGACAGATACGCAGTATTTT. This translates into CASSQDRNRGRRTDTQYF.

This clonotype has ten or more counts. The chain carries TRBV27 and TRBJ2-7; D gene unclear. V was shortened by 4 bases and J by 2 bases, with 12 bases between the two germline ends. The CDR3 consists of 14 residues. Germline lookup yields CDR1 MNHEY and CDR2 SMNVEV (reference sequence). CDR3 sequence: CASSSLAATYEQYF. Written as DNA, the CDR3 is TGTGCCAGCAGTTCCTTAGCCGCGACCTACGAGCAGTACTTC.

J is TRBJ2-3 and V is TRBV6-5; D possibly corresponds to TRBD1 (5 bases). V gave up 6 bases and J gave up 1 base, with 8 bases separating them. There are 13 residues in the CDR3. From germline, CDR1 is MNHEY and CDR2 SVGAGI. Here the CDR3 reads CASRDTGTDTQYF. Written as DNA, the CDR3 is TGTGCCAGCAGGGACACGGGCACAGATACGCAGTATTTT.

This clonotype was observed at least ten times. J is TRBJ2-5 and V is TRBV25-1; the D gene is possibly TRBD1 (5 bases). The CDR3 is 14 amino acids. Germline V gives CDR1 MGHDK, CDR2 SYGVNS. Trimming left V 0 bases short and J 4 bases short, with 9 bases between. For the CDR3, the DNA is TGTGCCAGCAGTGAATATGCAGGGCTAGAGACCCAGTACTTC. Protein sequence: CASSEYAGLETQYF.

This clonotype was observed at least ten times. The J gene is TRBJ2-7, the V gene TRBV12-3 or TRBV12-4, with D possibly being TRBD1 (6 bases). Trimming took off 6 bases at V and 0 bases at J, with 9 bases between the two ends. The CDR3 has 13 residues. The CDR3 DNA reads TGTGCCAGCAGCCGGGACATCTCCTACGAGCAGTACTTC. Its translation: CASSRDISYEQYF.

This clonotype was recorded a few times. This chain connects TRBV7-2 to TRBJ2-5; D remains ambiguous. V shed 7 bases and J shed 1 base, with 16 bases lying between them. The germline V gene has CDR1 SGHTA and CDR2 FQGNSA. The CDR3 covers 15 residues. CDR3 loop: CASIPPFGVQETQYF. The CDR3 DNA follows: TGTGCCAGCATCCCCCCTTTTGGGGTCCAAGAGACCCAGTACTTC.

CDR3 region: CASSPTGVAGEYEQYF. The CDR3 DNA follows: TGTGCCAGCAGCCCCACCGGGGTAGCGGGAGAGTACGAGCAGTACTTC. This sequence joins TRBV13 and TRBJ2-7; 9 bases match TRBD2. V was pared by 5 bases and J by 4 bases, with 12 bases of the junction left unmatched. This CDR3 contains 16 residues. Germline CDR1 PRHDT, CDR2 FYEKMQ (reference sequence).

This clonotype has at least ten counts. This chain uses TRBV30 with TRBJ2-7; 13 bases align to TRBD2. The J segment lost 2 bases and the V segment lost 4 bases, leaving 5 bases of the junction unmatched. Germline CDR1 is GTSNPN and CDR2 is SVGIG (reference sequence). This CDR3 region has 15 residues. CDR3 protein: CAWNPGTSGTYEQYF. CDR3 DNA: TGTGCCTGGAACCCCGGGACTAGCGGGACCTACGAGCAGTACTTC.